This T cell receptor beta chain stems from a study of blood T cell repertoires in COVID-19. About the research overall: The origin of the acute and convalescent COVID-19 samples was the United States, Italy and Spain.

This clone appeared a single time. V shed 7 bases and J 0 bases; nucleotides not matched to a gene: 4. There are 15 residues in the CDR3. In germline, CDR1 is MNHEY, CDR2 SMNVEV (reference sequence). The repertoire was sequenced with immunoSEQ multiplex PCR; TCRdb's copy has only in-frame clones and lacks some. The sample lists 250,000 to 300,000 clones; about 91% were seen once. V is TRBV27 and J is TRBJ2-3, with TRBD2 matching over 10 bases. This sequence was found in a woman in her twenties or thirties who had recovered from COVID-19. Sequencing was carried out using peripheral blood. The DNA for the CDR3 is TGTGCCAGCACAGCTAGCGGGGGCAGCACAGATACGCAGTATTTT. Its translation is CASTASGGSTDTQYF.